The rows below give T cell receptor beta chains drawn from one sample of a study of blood T cell repertoires in COVID-19. TCRdb's copy holds only in-frame clones and misses some; the assay was immunoSEQ multiplex PCR. Here the sample spans approximately 140,000 clones, over 65% being singletons. Material: peripheral blood. Receptors were obtained from a man over 45 with acute or convalescent COVID-19. Each CDR3 is given with its conserved first and last residue. A D gene is named only where the DNA matches it firmly. Only part of the rows carry a size: once, few, many, or a class if the clone is expanded.

clone_size | j_call | v_call | d_call | cdr3_aa | cdr3_nt
- | TRBJ2-2 | TRBV11-2 | - | CASSLDLANTGELFF | TGTGCCAGCAGCTTAGATCTCGCGAACACCGGGGAGCTGTTTTTT
few | TRBJ1-4 | TRBV18 | - | CASSKGAGEKLFF | TGTGCCAGCTCTAAAGGGGCAGGAGAAAAACTGTTTTTT
- | TRBJ2-1 | TRBV25-1 | TRBD1 | CASSESVLGQGIYNEQFF | TGTGCCAGCAGTGAATCAGTGTTAGGACAGGGGATATACAATGAGCAGTTCTTC
- | TRBJ2-7 | TRBV4-2 | TRBD2 | CASSQNPPGLADYEQYF | TGTGCCAGCAGCCAAAACCCACCCGGACTAGCGGACTACGAGCAGTACTTC
- | TRBJ1-2 | TRBV6-1 | - | CASSVRTSGGNYGYTF | TGTGCCAGCAGTGTCCGGACGTCCGGAGGGAACTATGGCTACACCTTC
- | TRBJ2-3 | TRBV9 | - | CASTPHRDTDTQYF | TGTGCCAGCACCCCGCACAGAGACACAGATACGCAGTATTTT
- | TRBJ1-5 | TRBV18 | TRBD1 | CASSLGQGRDQPQHF | TGTGCCAGCTCACTCGGACAGGGTCGGGATCAGCCCCAGCATTTT
- | TRBJ1-2 | TRBV3-1/TRBV3-2 | - | CASSQAPGLGYGYTF | TGTGCCAGCAGCCAAGCGCCGGGGTTAGGCTATGGCTACACCTTC
- | TRBJ2-1 | TRBV5-4 | - | CASSPLGGAGVEQFF | TGTGCCAGCAGCCCCCTCGGCGGAGCAGGGGTTGAGCAGTTCTTC
- | TRBJ1-6 | TRBV2 | TRBD1 | CASRRDRGLSPLHF | TGTGCCAGCAGACGAGACAGGGGTCTTTCACCCCTCCACTTT
- | TRBJ2-5 | TRBV3-1/TRBV3-2 | TRBD1 | CASSLDGTGEQETQYF | TGTGCCAGCAGCCTCGACGGGACAGGGGAACAAGAGACCCAGTACTTC
- | TRBJ2-1 | TRBV5-5 | - | CASSPLVSSYNEQFF | TGTGCCAGCAGCCCACTGGTGAGCTCCTACAATGAGCAGTTCTTC
- | TRBJ2-1 | TRBV18 | TRBD2 | CASSRTSGGPYNEQFF | TGTGCCAGCTCACGGACTAGCGGGGGGCCCTACAATGAGCAGTTCTTC
- | TRBJ2-7 | TRBV10-3 | TRBD1 | CAISRTGEGGEQYF | TGTGCCATCAGCCGGACAGGGGAAGGAGGCGAGCAGTACTTC
- | TRBJ1-2 | TRBV6-5 | TRBD1 | CASSYLGAQGNYGYTF | TGTGCCAGCAGTTACCTCGGGGCACAGGGGAACTATGGCTACACCTTC
- | TRBJ1-2 | TRBV21-1 | - | CASITRVLDGYTF | TGTGCCAGCATCACCAGGGTATTGGATGGCTACACCTTC
few | TRBJ1-1 | TRBV12-5 | TRBD1 | CASGPRTGNTEAFF | TGTGCTAGTGGTCCCCGGACAGGGAACACTGAAGCTTTCTTT
medium-sized | TRBJ1-5 | TRBV19 | - | CASSIERASNQPQHF | TGTGCCAGTAGTATAGAGAGGGCAAGCAATCAGCCCCAGCATTTT
- | TRBJ2-3 | TRBV14 | - | CASSQGTSTDTQYF | TGTGCCAGCAGCCAGGGGACTAGCACAGATACGCAGTATTTT
- | TRBJ1-1 | TRBV9 | - | CASSVTFGGETEAFF | TGTGCCAGCAGCGTAACTTTTGGGGGGGAGACTGAAGCTTTCTTT
once | TRBJ1-2 | TRBV15 | - | CATSRPDRSYGYTF | TGTGCCACCAGCAGACCCGACAGAAGCTATGGCTACACCTTC
- | TRBJ1-2 | TRBV6-5 | - | CAFRANYGYTF | TGTGCGTTCAGGGCCAACTATGGCTACACCTTC
- | TRBJ2-1 | TRBV2 | - | CASNRNTPRGRDEQFF | TGTGCCAGCAACCGGAACACCCCCAGGGGTCGAGATGAGCAGTTCTTC
- | TRBJ1-1 | TRBV27 | TRBD1 | CASSFRGFNTEAFF | TGTGCCAGCAGTTTCAGGGGGTTCAACACTGAAGCTTTCTTT
- | TRBJ1-5 | TRBV11-2 | - | CASSQGRNNQPQHF | TGTGCCAGCAGCCAAGGGAGGAACAATCAGCCCCAGCATTTT
- | TRBJ2-3 | TRBV5-4 | TRBD2 | CASSFSAGRDTQYF | TGTGCCAGCAGCTTCTCGGCCGGGAGGGATACGCAGTATTTT
- | TRBJ2-5 | TRBV3-1/TRBV3-2 | - | CASSPRWDTNQETQYF | TGTGCCAGCAGCCCTAGATGGGACACCAACCAAGAGACCCAGTACTTC
few | TRBJ1-3 | TRBV24-1 | - | CATRASSGNTIYF | TGTGCCACCAGAGCTTCCTCTGGAAACACCATATATTTT
- | TRBJ2-1 | TRBV2 | - | CASRNTAGGDSEQFF | TGTGCCAGTCGGAATACGGCAGGAGGTGATAGTGAGCAGTTCTTC
- | TRBJ1-2 | TRBV19 | - | CASSPYPTDFPNYGYTF | TGTGCCAGTAGCCCATACCCGACAGACTTTCCTAACTATGGCTACACCTTC
- | TRBJ1-5 | TRBV4-1 | - | CASSQADRPLGQPQHF | TGCGCCAGCAGCCAAGCAGACAGACCCCTTGGTCAGCCCCAGCATTTT
- | TRBJ1-2 | TRBV7-8 | - | CASSRRLTDSYGYTF | TGTGCCAGCAGCCGCAGATTGACAGACAGCTATGGCTACACCTTC
few | TRBJ1-6 | TRBV11-2 | - | CASSPVSYNSPLHF | TGTGCCAGCTCACCGGTCTCCTATAATTCACCCCTCCACTTT
- | TRBJ1-2 | TRBV27 | - | CASSLSGSGRAILHF | TGTGCCAGCAGTTTATCAGGGTCCGGCAGGGCGATACTTCACTTC
- | TRBJ1-2 | TRBV29-1 | - | CSVVKQGNYGYTF | TGCAGCGTCGTAAAACAGGGTAACTATGGCTACACCTTC
once | TRBJ2-2 | TRBV20-1 | TRBD1 | CSASEIPGQGATGELFF | TGCAGTGCTAGTGAAATCCCGGGACAGGGGGCCACCGGGGAGCTGTTTTTT
- | TRBJ1-1 | TRBV19 | TRBD1 | CASIRGQGWGNTEAFF | TGTGCCAGTATCCGGGGACAGGGTTGGGGGAACACTGAAGCTTTCTTT
- | TRBJ2-2 | TRBV9 | - | CASSVGGLLTGELFF | TGTGCCAGCAGCGTAGGCGGCCTCCTGACCGGGGAGCTGTTTTTT
- | TRBJ2-5 | TRBV7-8 | TRBD1 | CASSVRTGTAQETQYF | TGTGCCAGCAGCGTAAGGACAGGGACTGCTCAAGAGACCCAGTACTTC
- | TRBJ2-5 | TRBV6-5 | TRBD2 | CASSTTSGGGETQYF | TGTGCCAGCAGTACGACTAGCGGGGGGGGAGAGACCCAGTACTTC
few | TRBJ1-4 | TRBV5-1 | - | CASSLGTLNEKLFF | TGCGCCAGCAGCTTGGGGACACTCAATGAAAAACTGTTTTTT
few | TRBJ2-3 | TRBV4-2 | TRBD2 | CASSLWPGGPRDTQYF | TGTGCCAGCAGCCTCTGGCCGGGGGGGCCGAGGGATACGCAGTATTTT
few | TRBJ2-6 | TRBV3-1/TRBV3-2 | - | CASSPRNSRSSGANVLTF | TGTGCCAGCAGCCCTAGGAACTCCCGAAGCTCTGGGGCCAACGTCCTGACTTTC
- | TRBJ2-3 | TRBV27 | - | CASSSPRLTGGVNTQYF | TGTGCCAGCAGTTCCCCCCGCCTGACAGGTGGAGTAAATACGCAGTATTTT
- | TRBJ2-5 | TRBV18 | - | CASSPQRETQYF | TGTGCCAGCTCACCACAGAGGGAGACCCAGTACTTC
- | TRBJ2-3 | TRBV6-5 | - | CASSYRVLTDTQYF | TGTGCCAGCAGTTACAGAGTACTGACAGATACGCAGTATTTT
- | TRBJ1-5 | TRBV30 | - | CAWSVGEGNQPQHF | TGTGCCTGGAGTGTTGGGGAGGGCAATCAGCCCCAGCATTTT
- | TRBJ2-2 | TRBV24-1 | TRBD1 | CATSTARGRWQPGELFF | TGTGCCACGAGTACGGCCAGGGGGCGATGGCAGCCCGGGGAGCTGTTTTTT
- | TRBJ2-3 | TRBV5-5 | - | CASSLRGGLTRDTQYF | TGTGCCAGCAGCTTGAGGGGGGGCTTAACGAGGGATACGCAGTATTTT
- | TRBJ1-1 | TRBV5-6 | - | CASSPGDGYTEAFF | TGTGCCAGCAGCCCGGGGGATGGGTACACTGAAGCTTTCTTT
- | TRBJ1-2 | TRBV4-1 | - | CASSQDGGGDYGYTF | TGCGCCAGCAGCCAAGATGGGGGAGGGGACTATGGCTACACCTTC
- | TRBJ2-7 | TRBV6-5 | TRBD1 | CASSLNHRGYEQYF | TGTGCCAGCAGTCTTAATCACAGGGGTTACGAGCAGTACTTC
- | TRBJ2-7 | TRBV14 | TRBD2 | CASSQTGLAPYEQYF | TGTGCCAGCAGCCAAACGGGACTAGCTCCCTACGAGCAGTACTTC